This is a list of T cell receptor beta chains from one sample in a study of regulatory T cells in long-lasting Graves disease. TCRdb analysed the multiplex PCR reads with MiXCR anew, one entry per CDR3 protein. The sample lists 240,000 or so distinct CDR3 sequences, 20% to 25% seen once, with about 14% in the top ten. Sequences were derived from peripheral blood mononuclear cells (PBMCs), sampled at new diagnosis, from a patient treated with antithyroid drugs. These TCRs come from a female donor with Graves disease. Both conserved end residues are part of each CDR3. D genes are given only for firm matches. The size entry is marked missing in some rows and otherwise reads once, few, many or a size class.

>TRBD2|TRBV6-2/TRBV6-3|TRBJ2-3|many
CASTVAGRGSDTQYF
TGTGCCAGCACCGTAGCGGGACGGGGCTCAGATACGCAGTATTTT
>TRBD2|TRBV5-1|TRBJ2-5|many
CASSLEDTVSGRPQETQYF
TGCGCCAGCAGCTTGGAGGACACTGTTAGCGGGAGGCCCCAAGAGACCCAGTACTTC
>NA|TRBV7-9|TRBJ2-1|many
CASSVTRDEQFF
TGTGCCAGCAGCGTGACTAGGGATGAGCAGTTCTTC
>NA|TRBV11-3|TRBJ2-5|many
CASSTGQKETQYF
TGTGCCAGCAGCACCGGACAGAAAGAGACCCAGTACTTC
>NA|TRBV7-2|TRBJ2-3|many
CASRQTGIGSTDTQYF
TGTGCCAGCAGACAAACAGGGATTGGTAGCACAGATACGCAGTATTTT
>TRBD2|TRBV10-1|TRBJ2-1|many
CASIGTSGSDEQFF
TGCGCCAGCATCGGGACTAGCGGGAGCGATGAGCAGTTCTTC
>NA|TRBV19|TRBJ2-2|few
CASSIVGLNTGELFF
TGTGCCAGTAGTATAGTAGGATTGAACACCGGGGAGCTGTTTTTT
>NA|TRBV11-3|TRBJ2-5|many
CASSAGGGAWETQYF
TGTGCCAGCAGCGCCGGAGGGGGGGCGTGGGAGACCCAGTACTTC
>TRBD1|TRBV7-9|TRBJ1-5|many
CASSFGQDIAQPQHF
TGTGCCAGCAGCTTTGGACAGGATATAGCTCAGCCCCAGCATTTT
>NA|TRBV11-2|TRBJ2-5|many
CASSARVGGQETQYF
TGTGCCAGCAGCGCCAGGGTGGGAGGCCAAGAGACCCAGTACTTC
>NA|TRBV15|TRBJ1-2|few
CATSRVGLHRGGYTF
TGTGCCACCAGCAGAGTGGGACTTCACCGGGGAGGCTACACCTTC
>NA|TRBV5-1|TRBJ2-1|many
CASSPGLANDNEQFF
TGCGCCAGCAGCCCCGGGCTGGCGAATGACAATGAGCAGTTCTTC
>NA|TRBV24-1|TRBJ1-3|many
CATSDGDIRSGNTIYF
TGTGCCACCAGTGATGGGGACATCCGCTCTGGAAACACCATATATTTT
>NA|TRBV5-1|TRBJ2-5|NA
CASSPIGGNWGSDQYF
TGCGCCAGCAGCCCTATTGGGGGAAATTGGGGATCGGACCAGTACTTC
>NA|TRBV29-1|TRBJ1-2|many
CSVEDSSHTF
TGCAGCGTTGAAGACTCCTCGCACACCTTC
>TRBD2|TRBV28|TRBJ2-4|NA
CASSPSGGAGLNIQYF
TGTGCCAGCAGTCCTAGCGGGGGGGCTGGCTTAAACATTCAGTACTTC
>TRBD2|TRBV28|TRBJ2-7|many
CASSIPGTSGGAHEQYF
TGTGCCAGCAGCATCCCCGGGACTAGCGGGGGGGCTCACGAGCAGTACTTC
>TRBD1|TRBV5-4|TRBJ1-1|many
CASTKGVPGTDTEAFF
TGTGCCAGCACCAAAGGAGTCCCTGGGACAGACACTGAAGCTTTCTTT
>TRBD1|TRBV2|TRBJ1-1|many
CAARGKDRGLYNTEAFF
TGTGCCGCTAGGGGAAAGGACAGGGGTCTTTACAACACTGAAGCTTTCTTT
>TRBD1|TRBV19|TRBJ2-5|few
CASNRRGRQETQYF
TGTGCCAGTAATCGCAGGGGGCGGCAAGAGACCCAGTACTTC
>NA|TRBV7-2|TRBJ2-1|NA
CASSLGSRNEQFF
TGTGCCAGCAGCTTAGGCTCTCGCAATGAGCAGTTCTTC
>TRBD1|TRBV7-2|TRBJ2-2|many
CASSFRTGTANTGELFF
TGTGCCAGCAGCTTCCGGACCGGGACAGCGAACACCGGGGAGCTGTTTTTT
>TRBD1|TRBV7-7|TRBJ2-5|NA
CASSPGQGLQETQYF
TGTGCCAGCAGCCCAGGACAGGGGTTACAAGAGACCCAGTACTTC
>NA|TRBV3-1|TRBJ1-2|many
CASSGPSFKSGGYTF
TGTGCCAGCAGCGGACCCAGTTTTAAAAGTGGTGGCTACACCTTC
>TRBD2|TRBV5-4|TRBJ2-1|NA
CASRRGTSGKDEQFF
TGTGCCAGCCGCAGGGGGACTAGCGGGAAGGATGAGCAGTTCTTC
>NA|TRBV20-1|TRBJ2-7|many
CSARDPKRTGHSYEQYF
TGCAGTGCTAGAGATCCTAAGCGAACGGGTCACTCCTACGAGCAGTACTTC
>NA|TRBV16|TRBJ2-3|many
CASSHPTASTDTQYF
TGTGCCAGCAGCCACCCGACGGCTAGCACAGATACGCAGTATTTT
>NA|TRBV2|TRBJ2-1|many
CATASRSSYNEQFF
TGTGCCACCGCTAGCAGAAGCTCCTACAATGAGCAGTTCTTC
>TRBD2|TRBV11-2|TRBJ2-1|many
CASSEWTSGYNEQFF
TGTGCCAGCAGCGAGTGGACTAGCGGATACAATGAGCAGTTCTTC
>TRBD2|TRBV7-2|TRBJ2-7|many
CASSSRLAEEQYF
TGTGCCAGCAGCTCCCGACTAGCCGAAGAGCAGTACTTC
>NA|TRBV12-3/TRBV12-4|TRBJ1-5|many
CASSLMGRGQPQHF
TGTGCCAGCAGTTTAATGGGGCGCGGTCAGCCCCAGCATTTT
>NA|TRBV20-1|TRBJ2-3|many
CSARDFTGASTDTQYF
TGCAGTGCTAGAGATTTTACGGGCGCTAGCACAGATACGCAGTATTTT
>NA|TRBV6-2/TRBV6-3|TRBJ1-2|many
CASSYGGNYGYTF
TGTGCCAGCAGTTATGGAGGAAACTATGGCTACACCTTC
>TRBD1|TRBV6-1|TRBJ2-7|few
CASKGQGGSQEQYF
TGTGCCAGCAAAGGACAGGGAGGTTCTCAAGAGCAGTACTTC
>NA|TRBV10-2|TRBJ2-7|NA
CASSEFFEQYF
TGCGCCAGCAGTGAATTTTTCGAGCAGTACTTC
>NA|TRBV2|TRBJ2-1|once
CASSVGPVQMHEQFF
TGTGCCAGCAGTGTGGGGCCCGTACAGATGCATGAGCAGTTCTTC
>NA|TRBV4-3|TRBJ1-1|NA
CASSQDHEGGMDEAFF
TGCGCCAGCAGCCAAGACCATGAGGGGGGGATGGACGAAGCTTTCTTT
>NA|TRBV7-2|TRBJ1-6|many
CASSPSGVGSPLHF
TGTGCCAGCTCCCCCTCGGGGGTTGGCTCACCCCTCCACTTT
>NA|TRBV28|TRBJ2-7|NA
CASSLSRIYEQYF
TGTGCCAGCAGTTTAAGTAGGATCTACGAGCAGTACTTC
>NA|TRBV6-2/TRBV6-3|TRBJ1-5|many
CASSYSEGSNQPQHF
TGTGCCAGCAGTTACTCCGAGGGGAGCAATCAGCCCCAGCATTTT
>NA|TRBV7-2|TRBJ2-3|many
CASSLASGRRTDTQYF
TGTGCCAGCAGCTTAGCCTCGGGGAGGAGGACAGATACGCAGTATTTT